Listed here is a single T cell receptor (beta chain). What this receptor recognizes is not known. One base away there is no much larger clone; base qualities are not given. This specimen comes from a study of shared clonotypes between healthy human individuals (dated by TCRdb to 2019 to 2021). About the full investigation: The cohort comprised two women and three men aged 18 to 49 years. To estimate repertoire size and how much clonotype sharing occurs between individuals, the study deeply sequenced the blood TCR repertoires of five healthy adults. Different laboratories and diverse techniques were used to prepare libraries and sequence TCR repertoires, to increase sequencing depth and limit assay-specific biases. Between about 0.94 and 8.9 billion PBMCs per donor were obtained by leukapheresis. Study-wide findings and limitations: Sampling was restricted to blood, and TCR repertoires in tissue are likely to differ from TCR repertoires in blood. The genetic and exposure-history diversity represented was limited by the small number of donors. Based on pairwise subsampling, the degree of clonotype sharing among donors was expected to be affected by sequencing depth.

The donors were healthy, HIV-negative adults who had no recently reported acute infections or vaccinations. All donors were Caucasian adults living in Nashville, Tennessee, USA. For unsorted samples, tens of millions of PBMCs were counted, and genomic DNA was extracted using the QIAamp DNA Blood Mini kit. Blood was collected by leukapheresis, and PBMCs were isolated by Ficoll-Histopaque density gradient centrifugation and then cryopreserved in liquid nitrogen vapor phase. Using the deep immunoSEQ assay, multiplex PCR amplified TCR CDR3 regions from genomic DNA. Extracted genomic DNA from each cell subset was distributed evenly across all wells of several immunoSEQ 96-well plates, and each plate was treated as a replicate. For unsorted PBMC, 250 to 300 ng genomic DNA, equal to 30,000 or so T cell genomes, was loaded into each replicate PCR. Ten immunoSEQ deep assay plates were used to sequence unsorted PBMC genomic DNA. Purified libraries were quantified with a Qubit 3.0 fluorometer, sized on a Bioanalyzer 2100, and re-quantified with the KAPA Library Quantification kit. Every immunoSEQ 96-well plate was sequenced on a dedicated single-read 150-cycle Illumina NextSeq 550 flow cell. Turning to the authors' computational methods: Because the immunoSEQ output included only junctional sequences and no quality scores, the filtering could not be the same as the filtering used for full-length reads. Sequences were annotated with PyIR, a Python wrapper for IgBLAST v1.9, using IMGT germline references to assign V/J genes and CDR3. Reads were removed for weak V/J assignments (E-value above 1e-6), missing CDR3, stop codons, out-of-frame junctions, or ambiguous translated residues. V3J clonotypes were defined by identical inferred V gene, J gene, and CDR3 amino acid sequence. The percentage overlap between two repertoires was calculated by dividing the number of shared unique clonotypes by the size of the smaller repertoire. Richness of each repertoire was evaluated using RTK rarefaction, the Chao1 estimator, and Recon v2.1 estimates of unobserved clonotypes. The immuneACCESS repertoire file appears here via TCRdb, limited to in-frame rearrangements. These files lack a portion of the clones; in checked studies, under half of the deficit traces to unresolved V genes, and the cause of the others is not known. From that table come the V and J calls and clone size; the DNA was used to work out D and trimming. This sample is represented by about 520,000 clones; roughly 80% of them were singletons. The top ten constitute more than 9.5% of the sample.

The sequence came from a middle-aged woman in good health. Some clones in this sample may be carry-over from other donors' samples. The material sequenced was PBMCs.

The CDR3 reads as follows: CASSELTCGYTF. The nucleotide sequence is given as TGTGCCAGCAGTGAACTAACGTGTGGCTACACCTTC. Here the chain combines TRBV6-1 and TRBJ1-2; there is no confident call for the D gene. Counted from cysteine to phenylalanine, this CDR3 has 12 amino acids. Just the 36-base CDR3 DNA is kept, in frame starting at base 1. As encoded in the germline V gene, CDR1 is MNHNS while CDR2 is SASEGT. Trimming takes 2 bases from V and 7 bases from J, and the germline ends sit 8 bases apart.